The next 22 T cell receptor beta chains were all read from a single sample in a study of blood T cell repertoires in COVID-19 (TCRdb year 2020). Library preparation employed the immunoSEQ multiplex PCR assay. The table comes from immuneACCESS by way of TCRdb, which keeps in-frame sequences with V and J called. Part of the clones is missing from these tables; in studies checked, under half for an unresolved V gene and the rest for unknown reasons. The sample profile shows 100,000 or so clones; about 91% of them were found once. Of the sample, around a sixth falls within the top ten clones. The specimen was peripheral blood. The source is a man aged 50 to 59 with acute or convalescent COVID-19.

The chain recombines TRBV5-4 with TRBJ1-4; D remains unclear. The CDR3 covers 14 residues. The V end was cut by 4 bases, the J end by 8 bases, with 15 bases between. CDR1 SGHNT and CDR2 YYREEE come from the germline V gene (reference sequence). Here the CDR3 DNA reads TGTGCCAGCAGCCTACAAGCGGAAAGGGAAAAACTGTTTTTT. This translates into CASSLQAEREKLFF.

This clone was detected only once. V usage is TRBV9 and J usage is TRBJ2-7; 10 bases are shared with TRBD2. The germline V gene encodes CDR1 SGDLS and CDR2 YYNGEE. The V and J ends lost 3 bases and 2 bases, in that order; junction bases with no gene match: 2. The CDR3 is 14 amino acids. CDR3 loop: CASSASGGAYEQYF. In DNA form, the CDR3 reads TGTGCCAGCAGCGCCAGCGGGGGGGCCTACGAGCAGTACTTC.

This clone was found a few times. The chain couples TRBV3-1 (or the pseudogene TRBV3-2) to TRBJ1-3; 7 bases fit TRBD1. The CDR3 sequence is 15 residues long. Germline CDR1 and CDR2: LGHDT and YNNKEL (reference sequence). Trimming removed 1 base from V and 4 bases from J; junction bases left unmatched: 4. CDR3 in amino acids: CASSQGAGGGNTIYF. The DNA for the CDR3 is TGTGCCAGCAGCCAAGGAGCAGGGGGAGGAAACACCATATATTTT.

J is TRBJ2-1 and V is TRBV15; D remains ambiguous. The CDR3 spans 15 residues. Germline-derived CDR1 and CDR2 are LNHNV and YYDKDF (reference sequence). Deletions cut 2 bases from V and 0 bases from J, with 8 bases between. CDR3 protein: CATSRYSSSYNEQFF. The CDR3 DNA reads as TGTGCCACCAGCAGATACTCGAGCTCCTACAATGAGCAGTTCTTC.

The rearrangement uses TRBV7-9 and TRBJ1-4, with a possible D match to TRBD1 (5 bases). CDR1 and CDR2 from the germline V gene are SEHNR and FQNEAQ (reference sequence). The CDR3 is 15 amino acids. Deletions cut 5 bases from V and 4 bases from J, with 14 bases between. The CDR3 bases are TGTGCCAGCAGCAAAGATCTACAGGATAATGAAAAACTGTTTTTT. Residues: CASSKDLQDNEKLFF.

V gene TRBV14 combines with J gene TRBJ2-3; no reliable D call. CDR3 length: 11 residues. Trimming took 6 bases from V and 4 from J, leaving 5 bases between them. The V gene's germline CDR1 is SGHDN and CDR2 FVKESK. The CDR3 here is CASSSSDTQYF. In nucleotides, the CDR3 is TGTGCCAGCAGTTCGTCAGATACGCAGTATTTT.

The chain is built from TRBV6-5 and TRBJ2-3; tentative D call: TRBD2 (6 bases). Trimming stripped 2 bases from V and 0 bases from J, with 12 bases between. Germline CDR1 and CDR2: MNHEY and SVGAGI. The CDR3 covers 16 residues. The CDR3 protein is CASSYRGTASTDTQYF. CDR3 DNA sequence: TGTGCCAGCAGTTACCGGGGGACGGCGAGCACAGATACGCAGTATTTT.

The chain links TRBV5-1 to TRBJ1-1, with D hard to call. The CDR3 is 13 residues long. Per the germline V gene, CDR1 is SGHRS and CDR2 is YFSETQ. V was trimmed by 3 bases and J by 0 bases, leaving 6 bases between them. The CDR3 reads CASSYKLNTEAFF. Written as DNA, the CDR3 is TGCGCCAGCAGCTACAAATTGAACACTGAAGCTTTCTTT.

CDR3: CASSNTGLVSYEQYF. The CDR3 bases are TGTGCCAGCAGCAATACAGGGCTGGTCTCCTACGAGCAGTACTTC. The rearrangement joins TRBV5-6 to TRBJ2-7, with D perhaps matching TRBD1 (6 bases). Looked up from germline, CDR1 is SGHDT and CDR2 is YYEEEE. The CDR3 contains 15 residues. Trimming removed 4 bases from V and 0 bases from J, with 14 bases in between.

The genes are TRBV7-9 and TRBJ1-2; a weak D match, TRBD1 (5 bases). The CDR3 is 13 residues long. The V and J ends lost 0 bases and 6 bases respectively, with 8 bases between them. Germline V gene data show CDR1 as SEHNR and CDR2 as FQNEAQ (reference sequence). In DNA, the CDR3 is TGTGCCAGCAGCTTAGCCAGGGTGAATGGCTACACCTTC. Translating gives CASSLARVNGYTF.

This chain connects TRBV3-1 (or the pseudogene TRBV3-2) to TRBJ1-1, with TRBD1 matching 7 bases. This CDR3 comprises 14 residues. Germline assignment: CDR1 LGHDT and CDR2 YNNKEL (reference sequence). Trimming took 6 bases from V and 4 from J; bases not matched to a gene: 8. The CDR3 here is CASRLYRGGTEAFF. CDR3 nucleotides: TGTGCCAGCAGGTTATACAGGGGTGGCACTGAAGCTTTCTTT.

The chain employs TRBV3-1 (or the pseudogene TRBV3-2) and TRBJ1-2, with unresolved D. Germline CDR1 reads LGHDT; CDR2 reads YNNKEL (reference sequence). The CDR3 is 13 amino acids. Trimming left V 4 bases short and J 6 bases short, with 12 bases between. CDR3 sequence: CASSLKGADGYTF. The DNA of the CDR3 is TGTGCCAGCAGCCTTAAGGGAGCGGATGGCTACACCTTC.

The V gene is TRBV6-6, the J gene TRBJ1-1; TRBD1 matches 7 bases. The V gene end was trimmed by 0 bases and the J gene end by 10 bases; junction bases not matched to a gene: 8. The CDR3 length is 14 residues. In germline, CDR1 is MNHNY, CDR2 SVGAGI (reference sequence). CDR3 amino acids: CASSYSRGTAVAFF. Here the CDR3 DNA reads TGTGCCAGCAGTTACTCTAGGGGGACAGCCGTAGCTTTCTTT.

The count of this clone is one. The CDR3 nucleotides read TGTGCCAGCTCCCTCCGGGACAGGCGTTCACCCCTCCACTTT. Its protein product is CASSLRDRRSPLHF. V and J are TRBV18 and TRBJ1-6; 8 bases fit TRBD1. The junction had 7 bases not matched to a gene; V was cut back by 6 bases and J by 9 bases. This CDR3 has 14 amino acids. CDR1 is KGHSH, CDR2 LQKENI, per germline.

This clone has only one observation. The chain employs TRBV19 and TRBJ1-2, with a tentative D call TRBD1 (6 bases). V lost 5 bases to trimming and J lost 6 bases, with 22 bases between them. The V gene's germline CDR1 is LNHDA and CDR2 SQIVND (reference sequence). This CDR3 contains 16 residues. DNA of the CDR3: TGTGCCAGTAGTCCAACGCGGACAGCGAAAACTAATGGCTACACCTTC. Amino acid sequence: CASSPTRTAKTNGYTF.

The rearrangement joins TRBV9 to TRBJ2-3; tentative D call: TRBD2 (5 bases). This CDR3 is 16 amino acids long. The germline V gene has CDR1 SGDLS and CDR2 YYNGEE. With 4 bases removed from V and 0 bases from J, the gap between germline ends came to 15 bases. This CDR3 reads CASSPQDFSSTDTQYF. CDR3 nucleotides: TGTGCCAGCAGCCCCCAGGACTTTTCTAGCACAGATACGCAGTATTTT.

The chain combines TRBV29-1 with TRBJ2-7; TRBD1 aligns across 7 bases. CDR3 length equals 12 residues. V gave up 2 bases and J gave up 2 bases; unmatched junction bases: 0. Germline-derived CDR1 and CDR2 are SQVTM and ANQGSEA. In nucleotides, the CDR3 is TGCAGCGTTGAACAGGGGGCCTACGAGCAGTACTTC. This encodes CSVEQGAYEQYF.

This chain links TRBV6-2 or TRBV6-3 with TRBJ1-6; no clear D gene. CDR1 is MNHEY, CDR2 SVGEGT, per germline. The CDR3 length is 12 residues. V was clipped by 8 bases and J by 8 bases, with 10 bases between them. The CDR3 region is CASGRGDSPLHF. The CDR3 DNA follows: TGTGCCAGCGGCCGCGGAGATTCACCCCTCCACTTT.

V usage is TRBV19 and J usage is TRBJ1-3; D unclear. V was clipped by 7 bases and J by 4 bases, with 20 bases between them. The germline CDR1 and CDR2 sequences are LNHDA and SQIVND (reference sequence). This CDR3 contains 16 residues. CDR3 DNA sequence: TGTGCCAGTATCCCAACACGGTCCGCGGGGGGAAACACCATATATTTT. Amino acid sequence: CASIPTRSAGGNTIYF.

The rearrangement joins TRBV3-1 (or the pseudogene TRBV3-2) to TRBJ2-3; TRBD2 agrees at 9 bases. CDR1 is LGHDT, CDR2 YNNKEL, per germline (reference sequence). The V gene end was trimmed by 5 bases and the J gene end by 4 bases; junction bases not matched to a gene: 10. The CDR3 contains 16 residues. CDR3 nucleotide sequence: TGTGCCAGCAGCTTCCTTGGAGCGGGGGGTTCAGATACGCAGTATTTT. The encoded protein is CASSFLGAGGSDTQYF.

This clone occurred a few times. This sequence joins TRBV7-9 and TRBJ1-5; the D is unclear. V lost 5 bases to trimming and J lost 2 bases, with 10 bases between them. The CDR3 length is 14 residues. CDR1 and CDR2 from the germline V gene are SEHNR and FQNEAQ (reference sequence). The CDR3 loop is CASSQSSGNQPQHF. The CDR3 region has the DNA TGTGCCAGCAGCCAGTCTTCTGGCAATCAGCCCCAGCATTTT.

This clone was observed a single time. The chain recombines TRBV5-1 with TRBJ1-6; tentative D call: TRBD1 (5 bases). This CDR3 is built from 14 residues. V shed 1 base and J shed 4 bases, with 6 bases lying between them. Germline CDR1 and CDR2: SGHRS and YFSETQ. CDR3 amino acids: CASSLPGYNSPLHF. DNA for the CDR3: TGCGCCAGCAGCTTGCCAGGGTATAATTCACCCCTCCACTTT.